This T cell receptor beta chain was captured in a study of blood T cells in healthy people across ages. Whole-study findings and limits: The study found more naive CD4+ cells and higher diversity in long-lived than aged donors.

As to this clonotype: The antigen remains undetermined. One end of the junction is discordant with germline, which a read error may explain.

The authors ran a second PCR of roughly 6 to 11 cycles using a sample-barcoded 5' primer and a J-beta primer mix. With 12 random nucleotides, a template-switch adaptor tagged each individual cDNA molecule. TCRdb fed the 5' RACE reads into MiXCR, producing one record per CDR3 protein. The repertoire has about 800,000 distinct CDR3 sequences, 55% to 75% of them found once; the top ten carry 22%. This clonotype originated in a man under 40 in good health. The sequencing sample was made of blood.

The CDR3 region is CTSSHPDGRKYF. The CDR3, as DNA: TGTACCAGCAGCCACCCCGACGGGAGGAAGTACTTC. V and J are TRBV7-9 and TRBJ2-7; TRBD2 matches at 7 bases. This CDR3 is 12 amino acids long. Germline lookup yields CDR1 SEHNR and CDR2 FQNEAQ (reference sequence).